This passage covers 28 T cell receptor beta chains from one sample sequenced in a study of human T cells and chemical hapten exposure. TCRdb re-derived calls from the RACE reads in MiXCR, one entry per CDR3 protein. The data contain more than 70,000 distinct CDR3 sequences, 9.5% to 13% of them singletons. Indicated time point: patch test 3, about 24 weeks after DPC sensitization. As to treatment: therapeutic diphenylcyclopropenone sensitization with weekly scalp DPC. Sequenced material: whole blood, taken in connection with sensitization to the hapten diphenylcyclopropenone (DPC). All receptors come from a woman in her thirties with alopecia areata. Some clones in this sample may be carry-over from other donors' samples.

This clonotype was counted only a few times. The genes are TRBV5-4 and TRBJ2-7; TRBD1 agrees at 8 bases. Losses at the gene ends were 5 bases for V and 2 bases for J; bases not matched to a gene: 9. CDR1 SGHNT and CDR2 YYREEE come from the germline V gene (reference sequence). CDR3 size: 15 residues. This CDR3 is CASSKGQASPYEQYV. CDR3 coding DNA: TGTGCCAGCAGTAAGGGACAGGCATCACCCTACGAGCAGTACGTC.

In this sample, this clonotype turned up a few times. This chain connects TRBV7-9 to TRBJ2-2, with no clear D. The V gene's germline CDR1 is SEHNR and CDR2 FQNEAQ (reference sequence). Trimming cost V 2 bases and J 3 bases, with 7 bases left between them. CDR3 length: 14 amino acids. The CDR3 region has the DNA TGTGCCAGCAGCTTATTCCAGGACACCGGGGAGCTGTTTTTT. It codes for CASSLFQDTGELFF. The variable domain in full, with the rest retrieved from reference TRBV7-9 and TRBJ2-2, is DTGVSQNPRHKITKRGQNVTFRCDPISEHNRLYWYRQTLGQGPEFLTYFQNEAQLEKSRLLSDRFSAERPKGSFSTLEIQRTEQGDSAMYLCASSLFQDTGELFFGEGSRLTVL.

The chain links TRBV28 to TRBJ1-4; D is perhaps TRBD1 (6 bases). Trimming removed 6 bases from V and 8 bases from J, with 13 bases in between. Germline V lookup: CDR1 MDHEN, CDR2 SYDVKM. This CDR3 is built from 13 residues. The CDR3 DNA sequence: TGTGCCAGCAGACGGGGGGCCTGGGAAAAACTGTTTTTT. Its protein product is CASRRGAWEKLFF. The variable domain in full, with the rest retrieved from reference TRBV28 and TRBJ1-4, is DVKVTQSSRYLVKRTGEKVFLECVQDMDHENMFWYRQDPGLGLRLIYFSYDVKMKEKGDIPEGYSVSREKKERFSLILESASTNQTSMYLCASRRGAWEKLFFGSGTQLSVL.

The chain couples TRBV12-3 or TRBV12-4 to TRBJ2-5, with D tentatively TRBD2 (6 bases). This CDR3 contains 14 residues. V was cut by 6 bases and J by 1 base, with 12 bases left in between. CDR3 coding DNA: TGTGCCAGCAGCTCTCTGGGGGGCCAAGAGACCCAGTACTTC. It translates to CASSSLGGQETQYF.

This clonotype has a count of ten or more. The CDR3 bases are TGCGCCAGCAGCCCCCTTGACAGGGTCGAGGCTGAAGCTTTCTTT. Residues: CASSPLDRVEAEAFF. The chain recombines TRBV5-1 with TRBJ1-1; 7 nucleotides align to TRBD1. The length of the CDR3 is 15 residues. The V and J ends lost 4 bases and 6 bases, in that order; junction bases with no gene match: 12. From germline, CDR1 is SGHRS and CDR2 YFSETQ.

This clonotype was seen repeatedly, ten times or more. The rearrangement uses TRBV7-9 and TRBJ2-2, with TRBD2 as a possible D gene (5 bases). Germline CDR1 is SEHNR and CDR2 is FQNEAQ (reference sequence). The CDR3 sequence is 14 residues long. V was cut by 5 bases and J by 6 bases, with 13 bases left in between. The CDR3 DNA sequence: TGTGCCAGCAGCCCACCACGGGGAGCCGGGGAGCTGTTTTTT. Translated, it gives CASSPPRGAGELFF.

This clonotype was observed many times. The chain joins TRBV18 to TRBJ2-5; TRBD2 matches at 8 bases. The CDR3 spans 16 residues. Trimming cost V 0 bases and J 6 bases; bases outside gene matches: 9. Germline V gene lookup returns CDR1 KGHSH and CDR2 LQKENI. The CDR3 bases are TGTGCCAGCTCACCACCGACTAGCGACCCAAGGAAGACCCAGTACTTC. Translation: CASSPPTSDPRKTQYF.

This clonotype was observed a few times. J is TRBJ2-2 and V is TRBV12-3 or TRBV12-4, with D possibly being TRBD2 (6 bases). Deletions cut 6 bases from V and 5 bases from J, with 16 bases between. The CDR3 sequence is 15 residues long. The CDR3 region has the DNA TGTGCCAGCAGACCCCCGGGAGTCTCAACCGGGGAGCTGTTTTTT. As protein: CASRPPGVSTGELFF.

This clonotype was counted between two and nine times. The V and J genes are TRBV19 and TRBJ2-5, with D perhaps TRBD2 (6 bases). This CDR3 has 13 amino acids. V was pared by 6 bases and J by 2 bases, with 10 bases between. Germline CDR1 and CDR2: LNHDA and SQIVND (reference sequence). CDR3 sequence: CASSGLFQETQYF. CDR3 nucleotide sequence: TGTGCCAGTAGCGGACTATTTCAAGAGACCCAGTACTTC.

V is TRBV9 and J is TRBJ1-1; D gene ambiguous. Trimming stripped 0 bases from V and 0 bases from J, with 6 bases between. The CDR3 extends over 14 amino acids. CDR1 is SGDLS and CDR2 is YYNGEE in the germline V gene. CDR3 sequence: CASSVDPLNTEAFF. CDR3 sequence (DNA): TGTGCCAGCAGCGTAGACCCCTTGAACACTGAAGCTTTCTTT.

This clonotype was seen more than once but under ten times. The chain has TRBV7-6 and TRBJ2-3, with D possibly matching TRBD1 (5 bases). Trimming cost V 2 bases and J 3 bases, with 9 bases left between them. CDR1 and CDR2 (germline): SGHVS, FNYEAQ. The CDR3 loop spans 14 amino acids. As DNA, the CDR3 is TGTGCCAGCAGCTTATTCAGGGCAACAGATACGCAGTATTTT. Residues: CASSLFRATDTQYF.

In its sample, this clonotype was seen a few times. The rearrangement uses TRBV19 and TRBJ2-3; maybe TRBD2 (5 bases). CDR3 length: 13 residues. The V gene's germline CDR1 is LNHDA and CDR2 SQIVND (reference sequence). Deletions cut 10 bases from V and 10 bases from J, with 21 bases between. CDR3 in amino acids: CATRAQTKFAQYF. In nucleotides, the CDR3 is TGTGCCACGAGGGCACAGACAAAATTTGCGCAGTATTTT.

This chain uses TRBV11-2 with TRBJ2-7; D may be TRBD2 (6 bases). Germline V gene sequence: CDR1 SGHAT, CDR2 FQNNGV. This CDR3 comprises 17 residues. The V end was cut by 7 bases, the J end by 0 bases, with 22 bases between. CDR3 loop: CASTLDSGGTISYEQYF. Written as DNA, the CDR3 is TGTGCCAGCACCCTTGACTCTGGCGGGACGATCTCCTACGAGCAGTACTTC.

This clonotype was counted ten times or more. This chain joins TRBV20-1 and TRBJ2-1; possibly TRBD2 for D (6 bases). V was trimmed by 6 bases and J by 0 bases, leaving 18 bases between them. This CDR3 has 16 residues. Germline assignment: CDR1 DFQATT and CDR2 SNEGSKA (reference sequence). CDR3 region: CSAWDSVRSSYNEQFF. CDR3 in DNA: TGCAGTGCCTGGGACTCCGTTAGAAGCTCCTACAATGAGCAGTTCTTC.

This clonotype was seen repeatedly, ten times or more. The chain couples TRBV24-1 to TRBJ2-2; no clear D. The V gene lost 1 base and the J gene lost 0 bases, with 8 bases spanning the gap. This CDR3 is built from 16 residues. The germline V gene encodes CDR1 KGHDR and CDR2 SFDVKD. This CDR3 is CATSDLTDSNTGELFF. In DNA form, the CDR3 reads TGTGCCACCAGTGATTTAACGGATTCGAACACCGGGGAGCTGTTTTTT.

This clonotype appeared a few times. This rearrangement joins TRBV5-1 to TRBJ1-6; D may be TRBD1 (6 bases). The germline V gene has CDR1 SGHRS and CDR2 YFSETQ. Trimming pared 4 bases from V and 10 bases from J, leaving 21 bases between. This CDR3 comprises 16 residues. The CDR3 is CASSLMTGPLSSPLHF. The DNA of the CDR3 is TGCGCCAGCAGCCTGATGACAGGTCCTTTAAGCTCACCCCTCCACTTT.

The chain links TRBV7-9 to TRBJ2-1; 8 positions match TRBD1. Germline V gene data show CDR1 as SEHNR and CDR2 as FQNEAQ (reference sequence). The length of the CDR3 is 13 residues. V lost 10 bases to trimming and J lost 8 bases; unmatched junction nucleotides: 10. DNA for the CDR3: TGTGCCATCAAGGACAGGGATCGAGATGAGCAGTTCTTC. Its protein product is CAIKDRDRDEQFF.

This clonotype was detected ten times or more. This sequence joins TRBV3-1 and TRBJ2-4; TRBD1 matches 7 bases. The germline CDR1 and CDR2 sequences are LGHDT and YNNKEL (reference sequence). The CDR3 consists of 16 residues. V lost 1 base to trimming and J lost 0 bases; unmatched junction nucleotides: 3. This CDR3 is CASSQGTGLAKNIQYF. CDR3 bases: TGTGCCAGCAGCCAAGGGACAGGCCTAGCCAAAAACATTCAGTACTTC. The variable domain in full, with the rest retrieved from reference TRBV3-1 and TRBJ2-4, is DTAVSQTPKYLVTQMGNDKSIKCEQNLGHDTMYWYKQDSKKFLKIMFSYNNKELIINETVPNRFSPKSPDKAHLNLHINSLELGDSAVYFCASSQGTGLAKNIQYFGAGTRLSVL.

The chain links TRBV21-1 to TRBJ2-5. TRBV21-1 counts as a pseudogene. The CDR3 is 14 residues long. CDR3 region: CASSKGKEKETQYF. The CDR3 DNA reads TGTGCCAGCAGCAAAGGGAAGGAAAAAGAGACCCAGTACTTC.

This clonotype appeared many times. This chain uses TRBV28 with TRBJ2-7; the D is unclear. The V end was cut by 5 bases, the J end by 5 bases, with 13 bases between. This CDR3 contains 13 residues. Germline V gene data show CDR1 as MDHEN and CDR2 as SYDVKM. The CDR3 nucleotides are TGTGCCAGCAGTCCGACAACTATCAACGAGCAGTACTTC. This codes for CASSPTTINEQYF.

At least ten counts were recorded for this clonotype. The V call is TRBV6-5, the J call TRBJ1-4; unclear D gene. This CDR3 is built from 15 residues. Trimming left V 0 bases short and J 7 bases short, with 12 bases between. CDR1 MNHEY and CDR2 SVGAGI come from the germline V gene. CDR3 DNA: TGTGCCAGCAGTTACTCGACTGGGTTGGGTGAAAAACTGTTTTTT. It translates to CASSYSTGLGEKLFF.

At least ten counts were recorded for this clonotype. The chain carries TRBV6-6 and TRBJ1-6; the D gene is possibly TRBD1 (6 bases). The CDR3 has 14 amino acids. Germline loops: CDR1 MNHNY, CDR2 SVGAGI (reference sequence). Trimming stripped 7 bases from V and 7 bases from J, with 14 bases between. The CDR3 DNA is TGTGCCAGCACTCCGGGGAGGGGGAATTCACCCCTCCACTTT. Translating gives CASTPGRGNSPLHF.

This clonotype showed up many times. CDR3 region: CASSLEVAIRSYNEQFF. DNA of the CDR3: TGTGCCAGCAGCTTAGAGGTAGCGATTCGCTCCTACAATGAGCAGTTCTTC. This chain connects TRBV7-9 to TRBJ2-1, with a possible D match to TRBD2 (5 bases). The V gene's germline CDR1 is SEHNR and CDR2 FQNEAQ (reference sequence). Trimming pared 1 base from V and 0 bases from J, leaving 13 bases between. The CDR3 is made up of 17 amino acids. Full variable domain (remainder filled in from reference TRBV7-9 and TRBJ2-1): DTGVSQNPRHKITKRGQNVTFRCDPISEHNRLYWYRQTLGQGPEFLTYFQNEAQLEKSRLLSDRFSAERPKGSFSTLEIQRTEQGDSAMYLCASSLEVAIRSYNEQFFGPGTRLTVL.

This clonotype was found many times. CDR3 in DNA: TGTGCCTGGAGTCCCCGGACAGGGGTTTTGACCGGGGAGCTGTTTTTT. Amino acids: CAWSPRTGVLTGELFF. The chain recombines TRBV30 with TRBJ2-2, with TRBD1 matching 9 bases. V lost 2 bases and J lost 5; bases outside the gene matches: 9. CDR3 length equals 16 residues. CDR1 and CDR2 from the germline V gene are GTSNPN and SVGIG (reference sequence).

This clonotype came up many times. This chain links TRBV7-2 with TRBJ2-3; tentatively, D is TRBD1 (6 bases). This CDR3 is 15 amino acids long. V was shortened by 5 bases and J by 0 bases, with 12 bases between the two germline ends. Germline V lookup: CDR1 SGHTA, CDR2 FQGNSA. The CDR3 nucleotides are TGTGCCAGCAGCCGTGGGACAACTAGCACAGATACGCAGTATTTT. It yields the protein CASSRGTTSTDTQYF.

This chain connects TRBV18 to TRBJ2-3; D unclear. Germline CDR1 reads KGHSH; CDR2 reads LQKENI. The CDR3 length is 13 residues. V was pared by 3 bases and J by 0 bases, with 4 bases between. CDR3 sequence reads: CASSPFSTDTQYF. The DNA for the CDR3 is TGTGCCAGCTCACCGTTTAGCACAGATACGCAGTATTTT.

This clonotype was observed many times. This chain connects TRBV5-4 to TRBJ1-1, with no clear D. The V gene's germline CDR1 is SGHNT and CDR2 YYREEE (reference sequence). This CDR3 is 15 amino acids long. V gave up 1 base and J gave up 0 bases, with 10 bases separating them. The CDR3 DNA is TGTGCCAGCAGCTTGTCGCTCGGACTGAACACTGAAGCTTTCTTT. This translates into CASSLSLGLNTEAFF.

The V and J genes are TRBV28 and TRBJ1-1; D is undetermined. CDR1 MDHEN and CDR2 SYDVKM come from the germline V gene. Trimming removed 10 bases at V and 0 bases at J, with 6 bases between. The CDR3 has 11 residues. The CDR3 DNA is TGTGCCACCACAGTGAACACTGAAGCTTTCTTT. Its protein product is CATTVNTEAFF.